The clone carrying this T cell receptor (beta chain) was observed at least ten times. Its target is not known. This sample is drawn from a study of regulatory T cells in long-lasting Graves disease. General study results and limits: Study of thyroid tissue was not done, with only peripheral blood studied.

V shed 3 bases and J shed 2 bases, with 20 bases lying between them. The CDR3 runs 16 residues. Germline V CDR1 and CDR2: GTSNPN, SVGIG (reference sequence). Time point reported: newly diagnosed GD, antithyroid drugs for less than 3 months. Generation of the TCR library employed RNA extracted from PBMCs. Both iRepertoire HTBI primers and Arm-PCR of CDR3 regions were used to build the TCR beta libraries. How the authors handled the data: Sequenced samples collectively carried approximately 58 TRBV and some 15 TRBJ segments. One entry per CDR3 protein, called by TCRdb with MiXCR from the multiplex PCR reads. The V and J calls and clone size are TCRdb's, not the authors'. The top ten clones hold 14% of a sample with under 300,000 distinct CDR3 sequences, just over 20% of them seen once.

This chain joins TRBV30 and TRBJ2-7; the D is unclear. This TCR was recovered from a female donor with Graves disease. The material was peripheral blood mononuclear cells (PBMCs), obtained at new diagnosis, from a patient treated with antithyroid drugs. CDR3 sequence (DNA): TGTGCCTGGAGAGGGCCCGGCGCGCGGAACGCCTACGAGCAGTACTTC. Amino acids: CAWRGPGARNAYEQYF.